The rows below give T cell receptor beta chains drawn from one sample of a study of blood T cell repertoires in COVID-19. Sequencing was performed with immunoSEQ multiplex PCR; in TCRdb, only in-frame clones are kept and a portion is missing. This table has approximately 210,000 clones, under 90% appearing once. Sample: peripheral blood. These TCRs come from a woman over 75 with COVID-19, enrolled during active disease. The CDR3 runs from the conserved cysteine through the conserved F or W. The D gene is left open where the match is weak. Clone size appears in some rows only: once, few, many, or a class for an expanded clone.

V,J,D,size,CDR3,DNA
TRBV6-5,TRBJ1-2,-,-,CASSWGTSNYGYTF,TGTGCCAGCAGTTGGGGCACAAGCAACTATGGCTACACCTTC
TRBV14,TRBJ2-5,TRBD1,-,CASSLEDRVGETQYF,TGTGCCAGCAGCCTCGAGGACAGGGTTGGGGAGACCCAGTACTTC
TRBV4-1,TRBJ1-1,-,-,CASSQGSRNTEAFF,TGCGCCAGCAGCCAAGGGTCCAGAAACACTGAAGCTTTCTTT
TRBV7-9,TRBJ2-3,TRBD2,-,CASSLQGGGTDTQYF,TGTGCCAGCAGCTTACAGGGAGGGGGCACAGATACGCAGTATTTT
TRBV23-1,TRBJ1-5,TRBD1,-,CASLDRVIRQPQHF,TGCGCCAGCCTCGACAGGGTGATAAGGCAGCCCCAGCATTTT
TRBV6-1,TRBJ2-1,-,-,CASSEDGLASYNEQFF,TGTGCCAGCAGTGAAGATGGTCTAGCGAGTTACAATGAGCAGTTCTTC
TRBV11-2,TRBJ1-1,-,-,CASSLYRLNTEAFF,TGTGCCAGCAGCTTATACAGACTGAACACTGAAGCTTTCTTT
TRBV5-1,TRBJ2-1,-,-,CASSPRGWGDEQFF,TGCGCCAGCAGCCCCCGGGGGTGGGGGGATGAGCAGTTCTTC
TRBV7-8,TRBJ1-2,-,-,CASSTAEGFYGYTF,TGTGCCAGCAGCACCGCGGAGGGATTCTATGGCTACACCTTC
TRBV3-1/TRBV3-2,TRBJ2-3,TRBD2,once,CASSQDYAGGVDTQYF,TGTGCCAGCAGCCAAGACTATGCGGGGGGGGTAGATACGCAGTATTTT
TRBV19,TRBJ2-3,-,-,CASSMLRSDTQYF,TGTGCCAGTAGTATGCTCCGGTCTGATACGCAGTATTTT
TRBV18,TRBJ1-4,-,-,CASSPNRAGATNEKLFF,TGTGCCAGCTCACCAAATCGCGCGGGTGCAACTAATGAAAAACTGTTTTTT
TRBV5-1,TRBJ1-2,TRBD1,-,CASSLDPTGVGGYTF,TGCGCCAGCAGCTTGGACCCGACAGGGGTTGGTGGCTACACCTTC
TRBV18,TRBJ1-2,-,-,CASSKRDYGYTF,TGTGCCAGCTCGAAGCGCGACTATGGCTACACCTTC
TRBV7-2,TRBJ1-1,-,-,CASSIQLNTEAFF,TGTGCCAGCAGCATACAGCTCAACACTGAAGCTTTCTTT
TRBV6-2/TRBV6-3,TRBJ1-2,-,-,CASSTGRGNYGYTF,TGTGCCAGCAGTACAGGGAGGGGTAACTATGGCTACACCTTC
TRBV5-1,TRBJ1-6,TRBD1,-,CASGPTGGDSPLHF,TGCGCCAGCGGACCGACAGGGGGCGATTCACCCCTCCACTTT
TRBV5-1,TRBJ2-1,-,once,CASSLQQGTEQFF,TGCGCCAGCAGCTTACAACAGGGAACTGAGCAGTTCTTC
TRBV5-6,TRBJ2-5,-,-,CASRKPAAGQHFQETQYF,TGTGCCAGCCGCAAACCCGCTGCGGGACAGCACTTCCAAGAGACCCAGTACTTC
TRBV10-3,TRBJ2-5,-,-,CAIMDMEETQYF,TGTGCCATCATGGACATGGAAGAGACCCAGTACTTC
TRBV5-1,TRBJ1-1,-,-,CASRPLSTGQRNTEAFF,TGCGCCAGCAGACCCCTTTCCACAGGGCAGAGGAACACTGAAGCTTTCTTT
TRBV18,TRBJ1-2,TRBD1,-,CASSQQGSDYGYTF,TGTGCCAGCTCACAACAGGGGTCGGACTATGGCTACACCTTC
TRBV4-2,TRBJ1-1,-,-,CASSQDKSGAEAFF,TGTGCCAGCAGCCAAGATAAGTCGGGAGCTGAAGCTTTCTTT
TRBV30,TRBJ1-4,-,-,CAWIAGTKGEKLFF,TGTGCCTGGATAGCCGGGACAAAGGGAGAAAAACTGTTTTTT
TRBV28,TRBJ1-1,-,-,CASLDSQNTEAFF,TGTGCCAGCTTAGACAGCCAAAACACTGAAGCTTTCTTT
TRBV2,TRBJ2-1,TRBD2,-,CASRRLAGGDEQFF,TGTGCCAGCAGGAGACTAGCGGGGGGTGATGAGCAGTTCTTC
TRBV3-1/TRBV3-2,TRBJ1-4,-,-,CASNTGGNEKLFF,TGTGCCAGCAACACGGGGGGAAATGAAAAACTGTTTTTT
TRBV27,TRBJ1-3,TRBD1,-,CASSARQGARGNTIYF,TGTGCCAGCAGTGCTCGACAGGGGGCAAGAGGAAACACCATATATTTT
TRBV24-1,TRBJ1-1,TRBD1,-,CATSDSGQGEGTEAFF,TGTGCCACCAGTGACTCGGGACAGGGAGAGGGCACTGAAGCTTTCTTT
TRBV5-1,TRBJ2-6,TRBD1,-,CASSAQGADSGANVLTF,TGCGCCAGCAGCGCCCAGGGGGCCGACTCTGGGGCCAACGTCCTGACTTTC
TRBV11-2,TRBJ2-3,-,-,CASRGLFGVGADTQYF,TGTGCCAGCAGGGGTTTATTTGGAGTAGGGGCAGATACGCAGTATTTT
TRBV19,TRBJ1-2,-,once,CASSIDREGYGYTF,TGTGCCAGTAGTATCGATCGGGAGGGCTATGGCTACACCTTC
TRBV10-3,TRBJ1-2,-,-,CAISEFNGANYGYTF,TGTGCCATCAGTGAGTTTAATGGGGCGAACTATGGCTACACCTTC
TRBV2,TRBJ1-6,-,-,CASSDQAPSPLHF,TGTGCCAGCAGTGATCAGGCTCCAAGTCCCCTCCACTTT
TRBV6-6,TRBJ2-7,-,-,CASSYGQGGNEQYF,TGTGCCAGCAGTTACGGGCAGGGGGGAAACGAGCAGTACTTC
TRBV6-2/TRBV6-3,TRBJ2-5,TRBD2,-,CASSYRGGGASETQYF,TGTGCCAGCAGTTACAGGGGCGGGGGGGCCTCAGAGACCCAGTACTTC
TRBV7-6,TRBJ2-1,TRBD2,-,CASSLQTSGGYNEQFF,TGTGCCAGCAGCCTTCAAACTAGCGGGGGGTACAATGAGCAGTTCTTC
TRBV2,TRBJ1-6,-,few,CASSRDSPLHF,TGTGCCAGCAGCCGAGATTCACCCCTCCACTTT
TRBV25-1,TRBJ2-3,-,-,CASSESLASTDTQYF,TGTGCCAGCAGTGAATCTTTGGCAAGCACAGATACGCAGTATTTT
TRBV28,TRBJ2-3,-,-,CASSSTLQLDTQYF,TGTGCCAGCAGTTCGACCCTACAGTTAGATACGCAGTATTTT
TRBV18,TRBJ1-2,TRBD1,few,CASSTSGQGPAGYTF,TGTGCCAGCTCCACTTCCGGACAGGGCCCCGCTGGCTACACCTTC
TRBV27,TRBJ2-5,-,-,CASSKSVGSAEETQYF,TGTGCCAGCAGTAAGTCGGTGGGCTCCGCTGAAGAGACCCAGTACTTC
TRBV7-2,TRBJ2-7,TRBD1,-,CASSSPGQGPYEQYF,TGTGCCAGCAGTTCCCCGGGACAGGGCCCCTACGAGCAGTACTTC
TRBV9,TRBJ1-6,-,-,CASSPRTPGSSYNSPLHF,TGTGCCAGCAGCCCCCGGACGCCCGGGAGCTCCTATAATTCACCCCTCCACTTT
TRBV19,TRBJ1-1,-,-,CASSIVKGHLNTEAFF,TGTGCCAGTAGTATAGTAAAGGGGCATCTGAACACTGAAGCTTTCTTT
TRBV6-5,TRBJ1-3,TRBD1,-,CASRQGGSRNTIYF,TGTGCCAGCAGACAGGGGGGATCTAGAAACACCATATATTTT
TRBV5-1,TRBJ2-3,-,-,CASSLPTDTQYF,TGCGCCAGCAGCTTGCCTACAGATACGCAGTATTTT
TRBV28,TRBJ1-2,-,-,CASSPRGGIYGYTF,TGTGCCAGCAGCCCTCGAGGGGGTATCTATGGCTACACCTTC
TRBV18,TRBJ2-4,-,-,CASSPPGGAKNIQYF,TGTGCCAGCTCACCACCAGGAGGGGCCAAAAACATTCAGTACTTC
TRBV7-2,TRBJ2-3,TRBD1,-,CASSLLGTENTDTQYF,TGTGCCAGCAGCTTACTCGGGACAGAAAACACAGATACGCAGTATTTT
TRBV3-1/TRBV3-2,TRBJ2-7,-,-,CASSRENREQYF,TGTGCCAGCAGCCGGGAAAACAGGGAGCAGTACTTC
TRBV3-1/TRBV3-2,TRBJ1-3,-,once,CASSQAGSLGGNTIYF,TGTGCCAGCAGCCAAGCGGGGAGCCTTGGGGGAAACACCATATATTTT
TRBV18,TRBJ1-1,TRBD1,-,CASSPPGQGARTEAFF,TGTGCCAGCTCACCCCCGGGACAGGGGGCGCGGACTGAAGCTTTCTTT
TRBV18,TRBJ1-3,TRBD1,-,CASSPRGRRGNTIYF,TGTGCCAGCTCACCCAGGGGGCGAAGGGGAAACACCATATATTTT
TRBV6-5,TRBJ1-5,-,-,CASGAVQPQHF,TGTGCCAGCGGGGCTGTTCAGCCCCAGCATTTT
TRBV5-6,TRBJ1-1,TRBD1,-,CASSRRTGGGPNTEAFF,TGTGCCAGCAGCCGCCGGACAGGGGGAGGTCCGAACACTGAAGCTTTCTTT
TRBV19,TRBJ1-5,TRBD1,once,CASSSWGTGLNQPQHF,TGTGCCAGTAGCTCATGGGGGACAGGGCTCAATCAGCCCCAGCATTTT
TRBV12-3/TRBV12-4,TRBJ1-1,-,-,CASSFLEGTEAFF,TGTGCCAGCAGTTTCCTTGAGGGCACTGAAGCTTTCTTT
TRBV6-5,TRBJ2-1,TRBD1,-,CASTTTGTGGFEQFF,TGTGCCAGCACTACAACCGGGACAGGTGGTTTTGAGCAGTTCTTC
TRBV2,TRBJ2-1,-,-,CASSPLYGSYNEQFF,TGTGCCAGCAGTCCCTTGTACGGCTCCTACAATGAGCAGTTCTTC